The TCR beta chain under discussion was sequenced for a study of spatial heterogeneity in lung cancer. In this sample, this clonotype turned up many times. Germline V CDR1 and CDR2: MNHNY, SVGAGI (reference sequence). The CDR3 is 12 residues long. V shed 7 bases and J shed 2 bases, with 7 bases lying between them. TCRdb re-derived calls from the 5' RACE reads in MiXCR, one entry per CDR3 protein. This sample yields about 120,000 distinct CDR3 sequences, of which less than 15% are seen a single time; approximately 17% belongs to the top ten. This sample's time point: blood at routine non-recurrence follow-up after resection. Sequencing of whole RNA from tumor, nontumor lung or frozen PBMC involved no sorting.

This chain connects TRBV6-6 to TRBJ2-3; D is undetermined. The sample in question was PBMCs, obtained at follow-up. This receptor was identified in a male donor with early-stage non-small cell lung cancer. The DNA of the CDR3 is TGTGCCAGCAAACATAACACAGATACGCAGTATTTT. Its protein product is CASKHNTDTQYF.